Presented here are 24 T cell receptor beta chains from one specimen sequenced in a study of blood T cell repertoires in COVID-19. Clones were sequenced by immunoSEQ multiplex PCR, and TCRdb holds only the in-frame ones, with some missing. This table holds approximately 290,000 clones, roughly 88% found once. Sequences were obtained from PBMCs or T cells enriched from blood (not recorded which). All receptors derive from a woman aged 25 to 45 who had recovered from COVID-19.

This clone was counted a single time. The same CDR3 can be traced to other DNA sequences in this sample. The chain combines TRBV5-4 with TRBJ1-2, with a possible D match to TRBD1 (6 bases). The germline CDR1 and CDR2 sequences are SGHNT and YYREEE (reference sequence). This CDR3 has 13 residues. The V and J ends lost 4 bases and 1 base respectively, with 8 bases between them. The CDR3 nucleotides read TGTGCCAGCAGCCCGGACAGTAACTATGGCTACACCTTC. Translation gives CASSPDSNYGYTF.

This clone appeared once. The chain combines TRBV29-1 with TRBJ1-2, with 9 bases matching TRBD1. V trimming: 5 bases; J trimming: 3 bases; junction bases outside the gene matches: 4. Germline V gene lookup returns CDR1 SQVTM and CDR2 ANQGSEA. CDR3 size: 13 residues. CDR3 loop: CSVHRGQDYGYTF. As DNA, the CDR3 is TGCAGCGTTCACAGGGGGCAGGACTATGGCTACACCTTC.

This clone was seen only a few times. The CDR3 sequence is CASSQAGRERYEQYF. The CDR3 nucleotides read TGCGCCAGCAGCCAAGCGGGGCGGGAGAGGTACGAGCAGTACTTC. The gene calls are TRBV4-1 and TRBJ2-7, with 7 bases that match TRBD2. The CDR3 runs to 15 residues. V lost 1 base, J lost 4 bases, and 7 bases stayed unmatched. Germline values: CDR1 MGHRA, CDR2 YSYEKL.

This clone has more than one count but fewer than ten. The rearrangement uses TRBV5-6 and TRBJ1-2, with D possibly being TRBD1 (6 bases). Germline CDR1 is SGHDT and CDR2 is YYEEEE. V was pared by 2 bases and J by 0 bases, with 20 bases between. The CDR3 runs to 18 residues. The CDR3, as DNA: TGTGCCAGCAGCTTTCCTCCGCACAGGGCCGGATCTAACTATGGCTACACCTTC. The encoded protein is CASSFPPHRAGSNYGYTF.

The chain combines TRBV7-2 with TRBJ2-3; D may be TRBD1 (7 bases). Trimming took 3 bases from V and 0 from J, leaving 13 bases between them. This CDR3 is built from 16 residues. In germline, CDR1 is SGHTA, CDR2 FQGNSA. The CDR3 reads CASSFGGTVSTDTQYF. In DNA form, the CDR3 reads TGTGCCAGCAGCTTTGGAGGGACAGTTAGCACAGATACGCAGTATTTT.

This clone was observed a handful of times. The rearrangement links TRBV7-9 to TRBJ1-6; possible D gene TRBD1, 5 bases. There are 17 residues in the CDR3. V shed 5 bases and J shed 10 bases, with 24 bases lying between them. Germline CDR1 is SEHNR and CDR2 is FQNEAQ (reference sequence). In nucleotides, the CDR3 is TGTGCCAGCAGCCTCGGGACTTATGATGGTCTAGGCTCACCCCTCCACTTT. Translation gives CASSLGTYDGLGSPLHF.

The V gene is TRBV6-5, the J gene TRBJ1-5, with no clear D. Germline V gives CDR1 MNHEY, CDR2 SVGAGI. V was trimmed by 5 bases and J by 1 base, leaving 12 bases between them. The CDR3 covers 15 residues. CDR3 bases: TGTGCCAGCAGTATGTTCGGGGTCAGCAATCAGCCCCAGCATTTT. Translated: CASSMFGVSNQPQHF.

The genes are TRBV12-5 and TRBJ1-3; no firm D call. This CDR3 is built from 14 residues. The germline gives CDR1 LGHNT, CDR2 FRNRAP. V was trimmed by 5 bases and J by 4 bases, leaving 12 bases between them. CDR3 sequence: CASGLRRKGNTIYF. Written as DNA, the CDR3 is TGTGCTAGTGGTCTCAGGAGGAAGGGAAACACCATATATTTT.

The chain recombines TRBV11-3 with TRBJ2-2, with unresolved D. Germline V gives CDR1 SGHNT, CDR2 YENEEA. The CDR3 has 16 residues. Trimming pared 2 bases from V and 3 bases from J, leaving 13 bases between. The CDR3 DNA reads TGTGCCAGCAGCTTAAACAGTTTGTCTTACACCGGGGAGCTGTTTTTT. It yields the protein CASSLNSLSYTGELFF.

The chain combines TRBV5-1 with TRBJ2-6, with D unclear. CDR1 and CDR2 (germline): SGHRS, YFSETQ. The CDR3 sequence is 15 residues long. V lost 4 bases and J 0 bases, leaving 8 bases between the germline ends. The CDR3 here is CASSHISSGANVLTF. The CDR3 nucleotides read TGCGCCAGCAGCCATATTAGCTCTGGGGCCAACGTCCTGACTTTC.

This clone appeared a few times. The chain combines TRBV4-1 with TRBJ2-1, with unresolved D. Per the germline V gene, CDR1 is MGHRA and CDR2 is YSYEKL. Trimming removed 3 bases from V and 12 bases from J, with 12 bases in between. This CDR3 spans 12 amino acids. The CDR3 region has the DNA TGCGCCAGCAGCCACCCCTGGGCAGGGCAGTTCTTC. Its protein product is CASSHPWAGQFF.

V is TRBV27 and J is TRBJ2-2; D possibly corresponds to TRBD1 (5 bases). Trimming cost V 8 bases and J 3 bases, with 16 bases left between them. Germline V lookup: CDR1 MNHEY, CDR2 SMNVEV (reference sequence). The CDR3 has 15 residues. The DNA of the CDR3 is TGTGCCAGCTCAGGGCCCAGACCATACACCGGGGAGCTGTTTTTT. This translates into CASSGPRPYTGELFF.

The V gene is TRBV30, the J gene TRBJ2-2, with D possibly TRBD2 on 5 matching bases. CDR1 GTSNPN and CDR2 SVGIG come from the germline V gene (reference sequence). The CDR3 runs 15 residues. The ends were cut back, 3 bases at V and 2 bases at J, with 13 bases in the middle. CDR3 coding DNA: TGTGCCTGGAGGACCGGGGTTTTCAACACCGGGGAGCTGTTTTTT. Protein product: CAWRTGVFNTGELFF.

V gene TRBV6-5 combines with J gene TRBJ1-5; 8 bases match TRBD1. The CDR3 spans 15 residues. Losses at the gene ends were 5 bases for V and 4 bases for J; bases not matched to a gene: 7. CDR1 MNHEY and CDR2 SVGAGI come from the germline V gene. The CDR3 bases are TGTGCCAGCAGTCCGCAGGGGGCCAAGAATCAGCCCCAGCATTTT. Its translation: CASSPQGAKNQPQHF.

The chain carries TRBV7-8 and TRBJ1-5; the match to TRBD1 covers 7 bases. This CDR3 has 15 residues. Per the germline V gene, CDR1 is SGHVS and CDR2 is FQNEAQ. J was trimmed by 6 bases and V by 1 base; bases with no gene match: 6. In DNA form, the CDR3 reads TGTGCCAGCAGCTTAGATTTGGACAGGAGTCAGCCCCAGCATTTT. Translated: CASSLDLDRSQPQHF.

The V gene is TRBV4-1, the J gene TRBJ2-1; the D is unclear. CDR1 MGHRA and CDR2 YSYEKL come from the germline V gene. Trimming stripped 6 bases from V and 0 bases from J, with 15 bases between. CDR3 length: 16 residues. The CDR3 DNA is TGCGCCAGCAGGTTGTCTCCGTCGAGCTCCTACAATGAGCAGTTCTTC. Translated, it gives CASRLSPSSSYNEQFF.

The CDR3 nucleotides are TGTGCCAGCAGCTCCTGGACAGGGTCTGGCTACACCTTC. This translates into CASSSWTGSGYTF. V is TRBV5-6 and J is TRBJ1-2, with 8 bases matching TRBD1. The V gene end was trimmed by 3 bases and the J gene end by 7 bases; junction bases not matched to a gene: 5. The V gene's germline CDR1 is SGHDT and CDR2 YYEEEE. The CDR3 contains 13 residues. The whole variable domain, remainder taken from reference TRBV5-6 and TRBJ1-2, is DAGVTQSPTHLIKTRGQQVTLRCSPKSGHDTVSWYQQALGQGPQFIFQYYEEEERQRGNFPDRFSGHQFPNYSSELNVNALLLGDSALYLCASSSWTGSGYTFGSGTRLTVV.

The chain employs TRBV7-9 and TRBJ1-2; D call uncertain. The V end was cut by 1 base, the J end by 0 bases, with 9 bases between. The CDR3 spans 15 residues. Germline V gene data show CDR1 as SEHNR and CDR2 as FQNEAQ (reference sequence). The CDR3 nucleotides read TGTGCCAGCAGCTTAGACCTATTATCTAACTATGGCTACACCTTC. Translation: CASSLDLLSNYGYTF.

The chain carries TRBV28 and TRBJ2-3; D might be TRBD2 (6 bases). Trimming pared 4 bases from V and 6 bases from J, leaving 17 bases between. CDR1 is MDHEN, CDR2 SYDVKM, per germline. The CDR3 consists of 15 residues. CDR3: CASSYSSGGRDTQYF. CDR3 nucleotides: TGTGCCAGCAGTTATTCCAGCGGAGGGCGGGATACGCAGTATTTT.

The chain joins TRBV5-5 to TRBJ1-2, with no clear D. Trimming pared 2 bases from V and 0 bases from J, leaving 11 bases between. The CDR3 covers 15 residues. Germline V lookup: CDR1 SGHKS, CDR2 YYEKEE (reference sequence). CDR3 coding DNA: TGTGCCAGCAGCTTAGGAGCTTCAGCTAACTATGGCTACACCTTC. Translation gives CASSLGASANYGYTF.

V is TRBV5-4 and J is TRBJ2-2; 7 bases fit TRBD1. This CDR3 has 16 amino acids. With 1 base clipped from V and 0 bases from J, the junction kept 3 bases outside the gene matches. Germline V lookup: CDR1 SGHNT, CDR2 YYREEE (reference sequence). The CDR3 DNA follows: TGTGCCAGCAGCTTGCCGGGACAGACGAACACCGGGGAGCTGTTTTTT. This gives the protein CASSLPGQTNTGELFF. Combining the CDR3 with reference TRBV5-4 and TRBJ2-2 gives the whole variable domain ETGVTQSPTHLIKTRGQQVTLRCSSQSGHNTVSWYQQALGQGPQFIFQYYREEENGRGNFPPRFSGLQFPNYSSELNVNALELDDSALYLCASSLPGQTNTGELFFGEGSRLTVL.

The chain has TRBV7-9 and TRBJ1-1; 7 bases line up with TRBD1. The germline CDR1 and CDR2 sequences are SEHNR and FQNEAQ (reference sequence). V was pared by 2 bases and J by 7 bases, with 4 bases of the junction left unmatched. CDR3 length: 13 residues. In DNA form, the CDR3 reads TGTGCCAGCAGCTTACGGACAGGAAGTGAAGCTTTCTTT. Its protein product is CASSLRTGSEAFF.

The V call is TRBV7-2, the J call TRBJ1-5; 9 nucleotides line up with TRBD1. V shed 3 bases and J 5 bases; nucleotides not matched to a gene: 11. The CDR3 contains 17 residues. Germline V gene data show CDR1 as SGHTA and CDR2 as FQGNSA. CDR3 in DNA: TGTGCCAGCAGCTTTTCTTATTACAGGGGGCGGTATCAGCCCCAGCATTTT. Amino acids: CASSFSYYRGRYQPQHF.

This clone was counted a single time. The chain is built from TRBV9 and TRBJ2-3; D unresolved. Per the germline V gene, CDR1 is SGDLS and CDR2 is YYNGEE. Between the trimmed V and J ends, which lost 2 bases and 0 bases, there was a span of 7 bases. The CDR3 consists of 14 residues. The CDR3 protein is CASSVSSSTDTQYF. The CDR3 bases are TGTGCCAGCAGCGTTTCCTCTAGCACAGATACGCAGTATTTT.